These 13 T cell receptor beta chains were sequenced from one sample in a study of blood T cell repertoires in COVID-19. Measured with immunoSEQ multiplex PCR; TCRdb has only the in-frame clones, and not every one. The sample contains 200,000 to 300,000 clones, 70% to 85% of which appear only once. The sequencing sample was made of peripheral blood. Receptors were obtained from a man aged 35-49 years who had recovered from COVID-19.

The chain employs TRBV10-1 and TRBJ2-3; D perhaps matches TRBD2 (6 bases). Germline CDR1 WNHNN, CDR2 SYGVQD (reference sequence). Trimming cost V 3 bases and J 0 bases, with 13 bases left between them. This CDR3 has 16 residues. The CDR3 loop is CASSDYAGSSTDTQYF. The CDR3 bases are TGCGCCAGCAGTGACTACGCGGGGTCCAGCACAGATACGCAGTATTTT.

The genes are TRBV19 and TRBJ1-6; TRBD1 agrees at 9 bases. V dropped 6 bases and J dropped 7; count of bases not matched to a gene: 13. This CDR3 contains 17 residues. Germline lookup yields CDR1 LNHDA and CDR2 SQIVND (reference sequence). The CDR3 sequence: CASRTRNRGLQNSPLHF. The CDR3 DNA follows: TGTGCCAGTAGAACTCGAAACAGGGGGCTGCAGAATTCACCCCTCCACTTT.

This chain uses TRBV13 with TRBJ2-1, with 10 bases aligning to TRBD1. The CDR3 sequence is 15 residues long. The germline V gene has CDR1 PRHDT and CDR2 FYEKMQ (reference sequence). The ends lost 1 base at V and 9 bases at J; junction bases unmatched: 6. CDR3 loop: CASSLEGTGDREQFF. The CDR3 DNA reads TGTGCCAGCAGCTTAGAGGGGACAGGGGACCGTGAGCAGTTCTTC.

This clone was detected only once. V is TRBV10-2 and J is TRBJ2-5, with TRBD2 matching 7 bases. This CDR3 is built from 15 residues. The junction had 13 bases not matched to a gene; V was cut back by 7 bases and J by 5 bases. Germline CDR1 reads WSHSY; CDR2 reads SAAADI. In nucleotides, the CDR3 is TGCGCCAGCACCGGGGGAGCGGGAATGTCGGAGACCCAGTACTTC. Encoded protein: CASTGGAGMSETQYF.

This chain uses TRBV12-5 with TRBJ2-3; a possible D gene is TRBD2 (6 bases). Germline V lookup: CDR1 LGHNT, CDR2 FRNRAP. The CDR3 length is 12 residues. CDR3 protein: CVTSRDTDTQYF. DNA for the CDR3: TGTGTTACTAGCCGAGACACAGATACGCAGTATTTT.

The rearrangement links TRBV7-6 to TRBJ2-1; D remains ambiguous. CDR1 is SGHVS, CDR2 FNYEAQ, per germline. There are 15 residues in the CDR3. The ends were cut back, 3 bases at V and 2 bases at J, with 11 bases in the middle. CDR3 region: CASSFQASPYNEQFF. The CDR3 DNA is TGTGCCAGCAGCTTCCAAGCGAGCCCCTACAATGAGCAGTTCTTC.

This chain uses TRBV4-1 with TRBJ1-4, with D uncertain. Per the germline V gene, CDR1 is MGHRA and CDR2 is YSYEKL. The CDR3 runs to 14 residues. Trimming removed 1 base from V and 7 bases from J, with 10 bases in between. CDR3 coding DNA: TGCGCCAGCAGCCAAGGTCGGGGAAGTGAAAAACTGTTTTTT. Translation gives CASSQGRGSEKLFF.

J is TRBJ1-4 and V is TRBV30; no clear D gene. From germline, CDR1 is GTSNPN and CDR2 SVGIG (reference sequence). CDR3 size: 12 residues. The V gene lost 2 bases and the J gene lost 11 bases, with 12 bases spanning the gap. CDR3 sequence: CAWSPSAGKLFF. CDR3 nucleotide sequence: TGTGCCTGGAGTCCATCCGCGGGGAAACTGTTTTTT.

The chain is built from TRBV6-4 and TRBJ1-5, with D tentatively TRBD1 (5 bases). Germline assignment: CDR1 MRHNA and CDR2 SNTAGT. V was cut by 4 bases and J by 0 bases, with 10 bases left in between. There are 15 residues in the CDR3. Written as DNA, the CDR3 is TGTGCCAGCAGTGGGTGGGGGGATAGCAATCAGCCCCAGCATTTT. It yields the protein CASSGWGDSNQPQHF.

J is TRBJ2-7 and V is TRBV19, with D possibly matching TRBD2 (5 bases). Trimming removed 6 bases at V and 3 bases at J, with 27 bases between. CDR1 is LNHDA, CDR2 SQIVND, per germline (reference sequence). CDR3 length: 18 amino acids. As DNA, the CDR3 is TGTGCCAGTAGATCGTCCCCCCACGGACGGTACGGGGACTACGAGCAGTACTTC. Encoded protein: CASRSSPHGRYGDYEQYF.

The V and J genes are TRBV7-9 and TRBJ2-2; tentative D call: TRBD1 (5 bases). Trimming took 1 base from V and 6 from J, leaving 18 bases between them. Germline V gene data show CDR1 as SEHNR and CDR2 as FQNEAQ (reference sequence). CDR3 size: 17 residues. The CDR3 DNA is TGTGCCAGCAGCTTAGGGGGCGCGCTTGTCACAGCCGGGGAGCTGTTTTTT. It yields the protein CASSLGGALVTAGELFF.

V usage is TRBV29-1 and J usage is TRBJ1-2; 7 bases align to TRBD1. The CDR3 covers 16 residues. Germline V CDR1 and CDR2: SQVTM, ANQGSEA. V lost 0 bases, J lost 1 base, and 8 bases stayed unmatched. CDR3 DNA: TGCAGCGTTGAAGATCTTAGACAGGGATTTAACTATGGCTACACCTTC. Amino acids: CSVEDLRQGFNYGYTF.

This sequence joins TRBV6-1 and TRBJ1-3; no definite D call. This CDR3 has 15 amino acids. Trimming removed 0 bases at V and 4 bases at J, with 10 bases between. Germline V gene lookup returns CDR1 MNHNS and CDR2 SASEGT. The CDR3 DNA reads TGTGCCAGCAGTGAAGCCTCTAGCGGCGGAAACACCATATATTTT. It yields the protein CASSEASSGGNTIYF.